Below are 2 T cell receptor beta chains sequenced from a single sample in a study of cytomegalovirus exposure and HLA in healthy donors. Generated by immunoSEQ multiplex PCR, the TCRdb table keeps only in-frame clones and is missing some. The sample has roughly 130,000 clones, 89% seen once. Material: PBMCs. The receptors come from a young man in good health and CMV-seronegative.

The CDR3 DNA is TGTGCCAGCAGCTTAGTGGCAGGGGCAGGGGAGCAGTACTTC. It codes for CASSLVAGAGEQYF. The J gene is TRBJ2-7, the V gene TRBV5-5; TRBD1 might be the D (6 bases). V lost 2 bases and J lost 7, with 16 bases in between. CDR1 and CDR2 from the germline V gene are SGHKS and YYEKEE (reference sequence). CDR3 length: 14 residues.

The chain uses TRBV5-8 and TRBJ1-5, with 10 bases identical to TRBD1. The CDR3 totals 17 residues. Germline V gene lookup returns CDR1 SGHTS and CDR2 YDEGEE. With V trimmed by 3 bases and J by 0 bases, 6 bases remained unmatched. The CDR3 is CASSWGQGFYSNQPQHF. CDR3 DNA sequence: TGTGCCAGCAGCTGGGGACAGGGGTTTTATAGCAATCAGCCCCAGCATTTT.